The next 13 T cell receptor beta chains were all read from a single sample in a study of blood T cell repertoires in COVID-19. Produced via immunoSEQ multiplex PCR; TCRdb's table is partial and in-frame only. The sample shows about 190,000 clones, around 87% of them seen only once. The sequencing input was peripheral blood. These receptors were taken from a man in his fifties or sixties with acute or convalescent COVID-19.

The chain joins TRBV4-3 to TRBJ2-5; tentative D call: TRBD1 (5 bases). Germline CDR1 is LGHNA and CDR2 is YSLEER. CDR3 length equals 15 residues. The V end was cut by 0 bases, the J end by 1 base, with 9 bases between. CDR3 nucleotide sequence: TGCGCCAGCAGCCAAGAAGACAGTGCCCAAGAGACCCAGTACTTC. Residues: CASSQEDSAQETQYF.

This chain connects TRBV19 to TRBJ2-2; tentatively, D is TRBD2 (5 bases). The V end was cut by 11 bases, the J end by 2 bases, with 18 bases between. The CDR3 spans 15 residues. Germline CDR1 is LNHDA and CDR2 is SQIVND (reference sequence). The chain's CDR3 is CACRQGSLNTGELFF. In DNA form, the CDR3 reads TGTGCCTGCCGTCAAGGGAGTCTAAACACCGGGGAGCTGTTTTTT.

The chain uses TRBV5-1 and TRBJ2-3, with D possibly being TRBD1 (6 bases). The V and J ends lost 10 bases and 2 bases respectively, with 17 bases between them. This CDR3 is 14 amino acids long. Germline CDR1 SGHRS, CDR2 YFSETQ. CDR3 sequence reads: CAGAVGASTDTQYF. CDR3 sequence (DNA): TGCGCCGGGGCCGTGGGGGCTTCCACAGATACGCAGTATTTT.

The chain is built from TRBV5-1 and TRBJ1-1, with 7 bases matching TRBD1. This CDR3 has 14 residues. CDR1 and CDR2 from the germline V gene are SGHRS and YFSETQ. V trimming: 0 bases; J trimming: 4 bases; junction bases outside the gene matches: 3. The DNA of the CDR3 is TGCGCCAGCAGCTTGGTCGAGGGGGCCACTGAAGCTTTCTTT. Protein: CASSLVEGATEAFF.

The chain joins TRBV19 to TRBJ1-5; TRBD1 is a possible D gene (6 bases). Germline V lookup: CDR1 LNHDA, CDR2 SQIVND (reference sequence). Between the trimmed V and J ends, which lost 3 bases and 5 bases, there was a span of 17 bases. The CDR3 spans 16 residues. The CDR3 sequence: CASSIYSGVGDQPQHF. DNA of the CDR3: TGTGCCAGTAGTATCTATTCAGGGGTTGGGGATCAGCCCCAGCATTTT.

The CDR3 nucleotides are TGTGCCACCAGTCCGGGACTAGCGGGGGCTTACGAGCAGTACGTC. Protein sequence: CATSPGLAGAYEQYV. V is TRBV24-1 and J is TRBJ2-7; 14 bases are a match to TRBD2. The CDR3 loop spans 15 amino acids. Germline V CDR1 and CDR2: KGHDR, SFDVKD. Trimming cost V 6 bases and J 4 bases; bases outside gene matches: 4.

V usage is TRBV5-6 and J usage is TRBJ1-1; D gene ambiguous. From germline, CDR1 is SGHDT and CDR2 YYEEEE. V lost 4 bases, J lost 3 bases, and 25 bases lay in between. The CDR3 consists of 18 residues. CDR3: CASSADTTRPRMDTEAFF. The DNA of the CDR3 is TGTGCCAGCAGCGCCGACACCACTCGCCCCCGGATGGACACTGAAGCTTTCTTT.

The genes are TRBV10-3 and TRBJ2-5; maybe TRBD2 (5 bases). The CDR3 covers 14 residues. From germline, CDR1 is ENHRY and CDR2 SYGVKD. V lost 6 bases and J lost 4, with 15 bases in between. The CDR3 reads CAISSGDPSETQYF. CDR3 nucleotides: TGTGCCATCAGCTCCGGGGATCCATCAGAGACCCAGTACTTC.

This clone was seen a few times. This chain joins TRBV7-9 and TRBJ1-3; D is uncertain. Per the germline V gene, CDR1 is SEHNR and CDR2 is FQNEAQ (reference sequence). The length of the CDR3 is 14 residues. V was pared by 4 bases and J by 0 bases, with 7 bases between. CDR3: CASSSSNSGNTIYF. In DNA, the CDR3 is TGTGCCAGCAGCTCCAGTAACTCTGGAAACACCATATATTTT.

This clone was seen only once. The chain is built from TRBV7-2 and TRBJ2-7; 10 nucleotides line up with TRBD2. Germline loops: CDR1 SGHTA, CDR2 FQGNSA. This CDR3 is built from 15 residues. Germline trimming cut 4 bases from V and 2 bases from J; bases unmatched to any gene: 5. The CDR3 DNA reads as TGTGCCAGCAGCTCGAGCGGGAGGGCTGCCTACGAGCAGTACTTC. Translation: CASSSSGRAAYEQYF.

The rearrangement joins TRBV5-1 to TRBJ2-4; D possibly corresponds to TRBD1 (7 bases). The CDR3 is made up of 18 amino acids. Per germline, CDR1 SGHRS and CDR2 YFSETQ. V dropped 0 bases and J dropped 0 bases, with 16 bases sitting between them. This CDR3 reads CASSLVSRGTLAKNIQYF. The DNA for the CDR3 is TGCGCCAGCAGCTTGGTTTCCAGGGGGACTCTAGCCAAAAACATTCAGTACTTC. Full variable domain (remainder filled in from reference TRBV5-1 and TRBJ2-4): KAGVTQTPRYLIKTRGQQVTLSCSPISGHRSVSWYQQTPGQGLQFLFEYFSETQRNKGNFPGRFSGRQFSNSRSEMNVSTLELGDSALYLCASSLVSRGTLAKNIQYFGAGTRLSVL.

The rearrangement links TRBV19 to TRBJ2-2; maybe TRBD2 (6 bases). The CDR3 covers 14 residues. V lost 8 bases to trimming and J lost 5 bases, with 15 bases between them. Germline-derived CDR1 and CDR2 are LNHDA and SQIVND (reference sequence). In DNA, the CDR3 is TGTGCCAGTGTCACTCAGGCGGGGACCGGGGAGCTGTTTTTT. Translating it yields CASVTQAGTGELFF.

This clone was recorded a few times. The sample holds other DNA sequences that translate to the same CDR3. This chain connects TRBV7-2 to TRBJ1-1, with D possibly matching TRBD1 (5 bases). Looked up from germline, CDR1 is SGHTA and CDR2 is FQGNSA. The V end lost 5 bases, the J end lost 1 base, and 8 bases lay between the germline ends. This CDR3 spans 13 amino acids. This chain's CDR3 is CASSLDRNTEAFF. CDR3 DNA: TGTGCCAGCAGCCTAGACAGGAACACTGAAGCTTTCTTT.